A single sample gave rise to the 17 T cell receptor beta chains below, sequenced in a study of blood T cell repertoires in COVID-19. Sequencing was performed with immunoSEQ multiplex PCR; in TCRdb, only in-frame clones are kept and a portion is missing. In the table there are some 75,000 clones, more than 75% of which are singletons. The sequencing sample was made of peripheral blood. These receptors were taken from a woman older than 75 with active or convalescent COVID-19.

V usage is TRBV29-1 and J usage is TRBJ2-4; D not resolved. Per germline, CDR1 SQVTM and CDR2 ANQGSEA. V was trimmed by 5 bases and J by 8 bases, leaving 16 bases between them. The CDR3 covers 13 residues. The CDR3 DNA reads as TGCAGCGTTCGATCTCCGCCAGGCCACATTCAGTACTTC. This gives the protein CSVRSPPGHIQYF.

The J gene is TRBJ2-7, the V gene TRBV12-5, with a weak D call TRBD1 (5 bases). CDR3 length: 12 residues. Germline CDR1 is LGHNT and CDR2 is FRNRAP. The V and J ends lost 5 bases and 9 bases respectively, with 14 bases between them. Written as DNA, the CDR3 is TGTGCTAGTGGTCTCGACAGTTACTTGCAGTACTTC. It translates to CASGLDSYLQYF. The full variable domain, in which reference TRBV12-5 and TRBJ2-7 provide the parts outside the CDR3, is DARVTQTPRHKVTEMGQEVTMRCQPILGHNTVFWYRQTMMQGLELLAYFRNRAPLDDSGMPKDRFSAEMPDATLATLKIQPSEPRDSAVYFCASGLDSYLQYFGPGTRLTVT.

This clone was counted ten times or more. The chain has TRBV29-1 and TRBJ2-1; 7 positions agree with TRBD2. The CDR3 runs to 14 residues. Germline V gene data show CDR1 as SQVTM and CDR2 as ANQGSEA. CDR3 in DNA: TGCAGTACCAGTCGAGCGGGGTCATACAATGAGCAGTTCTTC. Translating gives CSTSRAGSYNEQFF.

The chain uses TRBV19 and TRBJ1-3; the D gene is possibly TRBD1 (5 bases). Germline assignment: CDR1 LNHDA and CDR2 SQIVND (reference sequence). Deletions cut 6 bases from V and 0 bases from J, with 12 bases between. The CDR3 is 15 residues long. CDR3 region: CASRDAGRSGNTIYF. The CDR3 bases are TGTGCCAGTAGGGACGCAGGGCGCTCTGGAAACACCATATATTTT.

The J gene is TRBJ1-4, the V gene TRBV28, with D perhaps TRBD1 (6 bases). The V end lost 7 bases, the J end lost 8 bases, and 17 bases lay between the germline ends. The V gene's germline CDR1 is MDHEN and CDR2 SYDVKM. This CDR3 is built from 14 residues. This chain's CDR3 is CASTIQGGGEKLFF. In DNA form, the CDR3 reads TGTGCCAGCACCATACAGGGCGGCGGAGAAAAACTGTTTTTT.

The chain employs TRBV18 and TRBJ1-4; a possible D gene is TRBD1 (5 bases). CDR1 and CDR2 (germline): KGHSH, LQKENI. This CDR3 is 15 amino acids long. V lost 2 bases to trimming and J lost 8 bases, with 15 bases between them. This CDR3 is CASSPRGKAYEKLFF. The CDR3 nucleotides are TGTGCCAGCTCACCAAGGGGAAAAGCTTACGAAAAACTGTTTTTT. Based on the CDR3 plus reference TRBV18 and TRBJ1-4, the full variable domain is NAGVMQNPRHLVRRRGQEARLRCSPMKGHSHVYWYRQLPEEGLKFMVYLQKENIIDESGMPKERFSAEFPKEGPSILRIQQVVRGDSAAYFCASSPRGKAYEKLFFGSGTQLSVL.

V is TRBV6-2 or TRBV6-3 and J is TRBJ2-1; 12 positions match TRBD2. With V trimmed by 6 bases and J by 0 bases, 15 bases remained unmatched. In germline, CDR1 is MNHEY, CDR2 SVGEGT. There are 20 residues in the CDR3. The CDR3 nucleotides read TGTGCCAGCAGCAACCGACCACTAGCGGGGGGATCAAGCTCCTACAATGAGCAGTTCTTC. Its protein product is CASSNRPLAGGSSSYNEQFF.

The chain combines TRBV19 with TRBJ1-2; a possible D gene is TRBD1 (5 bases). Trimming cost V 2 bases and J 4 bases, with 11 bases left between them. Germline lookup yields CDR1 LNHDA and CDR2 SQIVND (reference sequence). CDR3 length: 14 residues. Here the CDR3 reads CASSIRGGAYGYTF. DNA of the CDR3: TGTGCCAGTAGTATACGCGGCGGGGCCTATGGCTACACCTTC. The variable domain in full, completed from reference TRBV19 and TRBJ1-2, reads DGGITQSPKYLFRKEGQNVTLSCEQNLNHDAMYWYRQDPGQGLRLIYYSQIVNDFQKGDIAEGYSVSREKKESFPLTVTSAQKNPTAFYLCASSIRGGAYGYTFGSGTRLTVV.

V usage is TRBV4-3 and J usage is TRBJ2-5, with 9 bases fitting TRBD2. The trim removed 0 bases at V and 1 base at J, leaving 6 bases unmatched. This CDR3 comprises 17 residues. CDR1 LGHNA and CDR2 YSLEER come from the germline V gene. Here the CDR3 DNA reads TGCGCCAGCAGCCAAGATGTAGCGGGGGCCGGCCAAGAGACCCAGTACTTC. It encodes CASSQDVAGAGQETQYF.

The chain couples TRBV3-1 (or the pseudogene TRBV3-2) to TRBJ2-3, with 9 bases identical to TRBD2. V lost 0 bases to trimming and J lost 5 bases; unmatched junction nucleotides: 12. Germline CDR1 reads LGHDT; CDR2 reads YNNKEL (reference sequence). The CDR3 has 18 amino acids. CDR3 loop: CASSQDNETSGFRDTQYF. The CDR3 DNA is TGTGCCAGCAGCCAAGATAACGAGACTAGCGGTTTTAGAGATACGCAGTATTTT.

The chain is built from TRBV27 and TRBJ1-5, with 10 bases aligning to TRBD1. Germline-derived CDR1 and CDR2 are MNHEY and SMNVEV (reference sequence). V lost 10 bases, J lost 6 bases, and 18 bases stayed unmatched. This CDR3 has 17 residues. The CDR3 region has the DNA TGTGCCACCTCGCCCTCCGGGGACAGGGGACGGGGTCAGCCCCAGCATTTT. It specifies CATSPSGDRGRGQPQHF.

The chain combines TRBV15 with TRBJ2-1, with TRBD2 as a possible D gene (6 bases). This CDR3 is built from 17 residues. The germline V and J ends were trimmed by 0 bases and 0 bases, with 12 bases remaining between them. CDR1 and CDR2 (germline): LNHNV, YYDKDF (reference sequence). For the CDR3, the DNA is TGTGCCACCAGCAGAGATCGCGGGGCGAGCTCCTACAATGAGCAGTTCTTC. It is translated as CATSRDRGASSYNEQFF.

This sequence joins TRBV19 and TRBJ2-7, with TRBD1 matching over 7 bases. Germline values: CDR1 LNHDA, CDR2 SQIVND (reference sequence). This CDR3 region has 18 residues. Trimming took 5 bases from V and 6 from J; bases not matched to a gene: 22. DNA of the CDR3: TGTGCCAGTAGTGTGGACGGGACAGCTTCTCGAGTGGGCGGCGAGCAGTACTTC. This gives the protein CASSVDGTASRVGGEQYF.

This sequence joins TRBV10-1 and TRBJ1-5, with 7 bases lining up with TRBD1. CDR1 is WNHNN, CDR2 SYGVQD, per germline (reference sequence). V shed 11 bases and J 5 bases; nucleotides not matched to a gene: 9. This CDR3 region has 13 residues. CDR3 residues: CARLGTDYQPQHF. CDR3 in DNA: TGCGCCCGTCTCGGGACAGATTATCAGCCCCAGCATTTT.

V usage is TRBV2 and J usage is TRBJ2-5; TRBD2 might be the D (6 bases). With 7 bases removed from V and 1 base from J, the gap between germline ends came to 22 bases. The CDR3 extends over 17 amino acids. The germline gives CDR1 SNHLY, CDR2 FYNNEI. DNA of the CDR3: TGTGCCAGCAAGCGTGGCAGGGCGGGGCAAACCCAAGAGACCCAGTACTTC. This translates into CASKRGRAGQTQETQYF.

The J gene is TRBJ1-4, the V gene TRBV4-3, with D perhaps TRBD1 (5 bases). Germline CDR1 and CDR2: LGHNA and YSLEER. CDR3 length: 19 residues. With 2 bases removed from V and 7 bases from J, the gap between germline ends came to 26 bases. The CDR3: CASSQLVGAGGGEGEKLFF. In DNA, the CDR3 is TGCGCCAGCAGCCAACTTGTTGGGGCAGGCGGCGGGGAGGGTGAAAAACTGTTTTTT.

This rearrangement joins TRBV18 to TRBJ1-3; no definite D call. Germline V gene data show CDR1 as KGHSH and CDR2 as LQKENI. The CDR3 spans 16 residues. The ends were cut back, 2 bases at V and 4 bases at J, with 15 bases in the middle. The CDR3 spells CASSPSGWDDGNTIYF. CDR3 DNA sequence: TGTGCCAGCTCACCAAGCGGGTGGGATGACGGAAACACCATATATTTT.